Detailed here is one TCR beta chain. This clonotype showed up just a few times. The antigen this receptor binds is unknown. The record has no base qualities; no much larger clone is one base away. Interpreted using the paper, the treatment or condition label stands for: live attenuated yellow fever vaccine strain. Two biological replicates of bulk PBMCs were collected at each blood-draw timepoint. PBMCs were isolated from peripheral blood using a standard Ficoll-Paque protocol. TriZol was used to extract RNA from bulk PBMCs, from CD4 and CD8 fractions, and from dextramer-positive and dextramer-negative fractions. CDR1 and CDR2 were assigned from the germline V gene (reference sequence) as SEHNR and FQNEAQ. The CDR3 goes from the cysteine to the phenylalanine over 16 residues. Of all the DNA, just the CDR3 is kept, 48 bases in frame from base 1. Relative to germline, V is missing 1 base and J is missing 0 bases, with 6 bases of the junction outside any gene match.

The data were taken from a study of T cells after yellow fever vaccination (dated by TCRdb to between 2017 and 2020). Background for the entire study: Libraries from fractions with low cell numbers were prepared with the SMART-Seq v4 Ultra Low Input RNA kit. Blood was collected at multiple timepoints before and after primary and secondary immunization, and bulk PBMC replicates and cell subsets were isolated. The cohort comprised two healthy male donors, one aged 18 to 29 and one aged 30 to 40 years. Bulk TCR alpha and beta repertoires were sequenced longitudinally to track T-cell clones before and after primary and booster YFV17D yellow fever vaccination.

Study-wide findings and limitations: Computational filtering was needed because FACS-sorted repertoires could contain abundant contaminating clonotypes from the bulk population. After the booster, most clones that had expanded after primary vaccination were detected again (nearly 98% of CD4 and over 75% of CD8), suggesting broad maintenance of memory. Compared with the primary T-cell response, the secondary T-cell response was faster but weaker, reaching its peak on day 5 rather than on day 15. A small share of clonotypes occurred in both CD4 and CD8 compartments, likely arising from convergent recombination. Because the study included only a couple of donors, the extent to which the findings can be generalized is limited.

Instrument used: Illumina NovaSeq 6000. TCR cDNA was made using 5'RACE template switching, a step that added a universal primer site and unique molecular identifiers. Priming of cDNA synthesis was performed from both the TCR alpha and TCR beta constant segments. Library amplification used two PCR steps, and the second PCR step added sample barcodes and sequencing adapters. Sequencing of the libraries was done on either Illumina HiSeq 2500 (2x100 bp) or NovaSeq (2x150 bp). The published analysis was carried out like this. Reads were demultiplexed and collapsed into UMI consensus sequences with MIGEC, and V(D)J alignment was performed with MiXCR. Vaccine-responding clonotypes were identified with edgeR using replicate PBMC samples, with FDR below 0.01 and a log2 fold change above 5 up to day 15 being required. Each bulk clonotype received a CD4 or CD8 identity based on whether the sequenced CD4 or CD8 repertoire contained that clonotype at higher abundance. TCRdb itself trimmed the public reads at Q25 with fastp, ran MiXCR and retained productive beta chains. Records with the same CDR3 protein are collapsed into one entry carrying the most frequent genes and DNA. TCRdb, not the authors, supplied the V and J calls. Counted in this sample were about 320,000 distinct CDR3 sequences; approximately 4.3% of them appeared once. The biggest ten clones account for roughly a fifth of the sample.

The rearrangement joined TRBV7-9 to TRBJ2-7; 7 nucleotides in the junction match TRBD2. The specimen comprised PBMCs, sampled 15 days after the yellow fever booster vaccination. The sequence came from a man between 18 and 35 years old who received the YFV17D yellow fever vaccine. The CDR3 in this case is CASSLGGGRASYEQYF. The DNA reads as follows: TGTGCCAGCAGCTTAGGGGGAGGGAGAGCCTCCTACGAGCAGTACTTC.